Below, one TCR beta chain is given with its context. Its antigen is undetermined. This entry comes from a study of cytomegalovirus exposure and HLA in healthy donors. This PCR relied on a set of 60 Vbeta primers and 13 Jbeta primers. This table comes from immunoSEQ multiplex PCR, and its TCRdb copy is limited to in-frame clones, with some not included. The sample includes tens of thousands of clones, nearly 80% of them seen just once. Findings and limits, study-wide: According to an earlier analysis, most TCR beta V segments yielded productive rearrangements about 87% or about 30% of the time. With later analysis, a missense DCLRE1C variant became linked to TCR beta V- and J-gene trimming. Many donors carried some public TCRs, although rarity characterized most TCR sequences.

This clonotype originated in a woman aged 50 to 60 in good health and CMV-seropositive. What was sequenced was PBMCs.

DNA of the CDR3: TGTGCCAGCAGCGTGGGGGACAGGTCATATGGCTACACCTTC. Encoded protein: CASSVGDRSYGYTF. The chain couples TRBV9 to TRBJ1-2; 8 nucleotides agree with TRBD1. Trimming at V came to 2 bases and at J to 5 bases, leaving 5 bases not matched to a gene. The CDR3 totals 14 residues. Looked up from germline, CDR1 is SGDLS and CDR2 is YYNGEE.